These 19 T cell receptor beta chains were sequenced from one sample in a study of T cell repertoires in cytomegalovirus infection. MiXCR, applied by TCRdb to the reads, yields one record per CDR3 protein. The profile shows about 190,000 distinct CDR3 sequences, 28% of them singletons. Sequencing was done on a sample of PBMCs. The receptors shown here come from a human donor in good health (CMV status not recorded). Some clones in this sample may be carry-over from other donors' samples.

Written as DNA, the CDR3 is TGTGCCAGTAGTATAATGACTTCTAATCAGCCCCAGCATTTT. It yields the protein CASSIMTSNQPQHF. V usage is TRBV19 and J usage is TRBJ1-5; D not resolved. Germline CDR1 reads LNHDA; CDR2 reads SQIVND (reference sequence). The CDR3 is 14 amino acids. The germline V and J ends were trimmed by 2 bases and 4 bases, with 9 bases remaining between them.

The table lists this clonotype with a few counts. CDR3 protein: CASSFMGTVGDEKLFF. In DNA, the CDR3 is TGTGCCAGCAGCTTTATGGGGACAGTAGGAGATGAAAAACTGTTTTTT. The chain is built from TRBV7-9 and TRBJ1-4; TRBD1 matches 7 bases. The CDR3 loop spans 16 amino acids. The ends lost 3 bases at V and 6 bases at J; junction bases unmatched: 10. Looked up from germline, CDR1 is SEHNR and CDR2 is FQNEAQ (reference sequence).

The gene calls are TRBV6-1 and TRBJ1-1; no reliable D call. Trimming removed 2 bases from V and 1 base from J, with 8 bases in between. The CDR3 totals 14 residues. Germline assignment: CDR1 MNHNS and CDR2 SASEGT. This CDR3 is CASSELHGNTEAFF. The CDR3 nucleotides read TGTGCCAGCAGTGAACTTCACGGGAACACTGAAGCTTTCTTT.

This clonotype was found a few times. The rearrangement links TRBV19 to TRBJ2-2; D remains unclear. Germline CDR1 is LNHDA and CDR2 is SQIVND (reference sequence). The length of the CDR3 is 16 residues. V was clipped by 7 bases and J by 4 bases, with 19 bases between them. The CDR3 loop reads CASTRVRLLTTGELFF. The CDR3 coding sequence is TGTGCCAGTACCCGGGTTCGACTCCTCACCACCGGGGAGCTGTTTTTT. Looking up the rest from reference TRBV19 and TRBJ2-2 gives the full variable domain: DGGITQSPKYLFRKEGQNVTLSCEQNLNHDAMYWYRQDPGQGLRLIYYSQIVNDFQKGDIAEGYSVSREKKESFPLTVTSAQKNPTAFYLCASTRVRLLTTGELFFGEGSRLTVL.

CDR3: CASSVTGPGETQYF. The CDR3 coding sequence is TGTGCCAGCAGCGTAACCGGGCCGGGGGAGACCCAGTACTTC. The genes are TRBV7-9 and TRBJ2-5, with D perhaps TRBD2 (5 bases). V was shortened by 5 bases and J by 5 bases, with 15 bases between the two germline ends. The CDR3 runs to 14 residues. The germline CDR1 and CDR2 sequences are SEHNR and FQNEAQ (reference sequence).

The genes are TRBV7-9 and TRBJ1-1; 9 positions agree with TRBD1. J lost 0 bases, V lost 3 bases, and 2 bases had no gene match. The CDR3 runs 15 residues. CDR1 and CDR2 (germline): SEHNR, FQNEAQ (reference sequence). CDR3 residues: CASSFGQGMNTEAFF. CDR3 nucleotides: TGTGCCAGCAGCTTCGGACAGGGGATGAACACTGAAGCTTTCTTT. The variable domain in full, completed from reference TRBV7-9 and TRBJ1-1, reads DTGVSQNPRHKITKRGQNVTFRCDPISEHNRLYWYRQTLGQGPEFLTYFQNEAQLEKSRLLSDRFSAERPKGSFSTLEIQRTEQGDSAMYLCASSFGQGMNTEAFFGQGTRLTVV.

This clonotype was recorded a few times. V is TRBV5-1 and J is TRBJ2-3; D is possibly TRBD2 (6 bases). Trimming shortened V by 2 bases and J by 5 bases, and 12 bases separated the two germline ends. The germline V gene has CDR1 SGHRS and CDR2 YFSETQ. This CDR3 has 14 residues. The CDR3 is CASSFASREDTQYF. The CDR3, as DNA: TGCGCCAGCAGCTTCGCCTCGCGGGAAGATACGCAGTATTTT.

J is TRBJ2-7 and V is TRBV19; D ambiguous. CDR1 and CDR2 (germline): LNHDA, SQIVND (reference sequence). Trimming removed 3 bases from V and 0 bases from J, with 12 bases in between. The CDR3 is made up of 15 amino acids. The CDR3 sequence: CASSINGISSYEQYF. The CDR3 region has the DNA TGTGCCAGTAGTATCAATGGGATTAGCTCCTACGAGCAGTACTTC.

This clonotype was seen repeatedly, ten times or more. This chain links TRBV12-3 or TRBV12-4 with TRBJ2-7, with D hard to call. CDR3 length: 14 amino acids. V shed 3 bases and J shed 6 bases, with 15 bases lying between them. CDR3 region: CASSLSGGDGEQYF. In DNA form, the CDR3 reads TGTGCCAGCAGTTTGAGTGGCGGTGATGGCGAGCAGTACTTC.

By share of the sample, this clonotype is hyperexpanded. J is TRBJ2-3 and V is TRBV7-6; TRBD1 agrees at 7 bases. CDR1 and CDR2 (germline): SGHVS, FNYEAQ. The CDR3 spans 16 residues. Trimming removed 4 bases from V and 0 bases from J; junction bases left unmatched: 7. In nucleotides, the CDR3 is TGTGCCAGCAGCTCCGGACAGGCCTCTAGCACAGATACGCAGTATTTT. Encoded protein: CASSSGQASSTDTQYF.

This clonotype has ten or more counts. The V gene is TRBV11-2, the J gene TRBJ2-3; D gene uncertain. Trimming took off 1 base at V and 6 bases at J, with 14 bases between the two ends. The CDR3 runs to 15 residues. Germline values: CDR1 SGHAT, CDR2 FQNNGV. The DNA of the CDR3 is TGTGCCAGCAGCTTAGTGGTTAGTCAGGCGGATACGCAGTATTTT. Translation gives CASSLVVSQADTQYF.

The chain links TRBV3-1 to TRBJ2-3; D may correspond to TRBD1 or TRBD2 (5 bases each). CDR3 length: 16 residues. Trimming left V 0 bases short and J 8 bases short, with 18 bases between. The germline CDR1 and CDR2 sequences are LGHDT and YNNKEL (reference sequence). In DNA form, the CDR3 reads TGTGCCAGCAGCCAAGAAGGCATAGGGACCCTGGGTACGCAGTATTTT. Translating it yields CASSQEGIGTLGTQYF.

This clonotype was counted a few times. This chain joins TRBV7-3 and TRBJ1-1; D gene ambiguous. Germline loops: CDR1 SGHTA, CDR2 FQGTGA. CDR3 length: 14 amino acids. Trimming left V 3 bases short and J 0 bases short, with 8 bases between. The CDR3 sequence is CASSFSNLNTEAFF. For the CDR3, the DNA is TGTGCCAGCAGCTTCTCGAACTTGAACACTGAAGCTTTCTTT.

J is TRBJ2-3 and V is TRBV4-3, with a weak D call TRBD1 (5 bases). There are 14 residues in the CDR3. V was trimmed by 1 base and J by 3 bases, leaving 8 bases between them. CDR1 is LGHNA, CDR2 YSLEER, per germline. CDR3 sequence: CASSQVDRTDTQYF. CDR3 nucleotide sequence: TGCGCCAGCAGCCAAGTCGACAGAACAGATACGCAGTATTTT.

This clonotype was recorded a few times. The rearrangement links TRBV29-1 to TRBJ2-1; 11 positions agree with TRBD1. CDR3 length: 15 residues. Germline CDR1 SQVTM, CDR2 ANQGSEA. V lost 0 bases to trimming and J lost 9 bases; unmatched junction nucleotides: 7. CDR3 region: CSVEDQPGQGGEQFF. The CDR3 DNA reads as TGCAGCGTTGAAGATCAGCCGGGACAGGGGGGTGAGCAGTTCTTC.

The rearrangement links TRBV6-6 to TRBJ2-7, with 8 bases that match TRBD1. The CDR3 covers 16 residues. J lost 0 bases, V lost 6 bases, and 10 bases had no gene match. Germline-derived CDR1 and CDR2 are MNHNY and SVGAGI (reference sequence). The CDR3 region has the DNA TGTGCCAGCAGCCCCCGAGGGACAGGTCCCTCCTACGAGCAGTACTTC. The encoded protein is CASSPRGTGPSYEQYF.

This chain uses TRBV6-1 with TRBJ2-3; possible D gene TRBD2, 6 bases. CDR1 and CDR2 from the germline V gene are MNHNS and SASEGT. The CDR3 is 14 residues long. With 7 bases removed from V and 5 bases from J, the gap between germline ends came to 16 bases. The CDR3 sequence: CASISAGRRDTQYF. CDR3 in DNA: TGTGCCAGCATCTCAGCGGGCCGGAGAGATACGCAGTATTTT.

The table lists this clonotype with many counts. J is TRBJ2-1 and V is TRBV7-2; TRBD1 is a possible D gene (6 bases). The CDR3 totals 14 residues. V was clipped by 2 bases and J by 3 bases, with 8 bases between them. The germline gives CDR1 SGHTA, CDR2 FQGNSA. The chain's CDR3 is CASSLRQDYNEQFF. The CDR3 DNA sequence: TGTGCCAGCAGCTTAAGACAGGACTACAATGAGCAGTTCTTC.

This clonotype has only a few counts. The chain combines TRBV7-4 with TRBJ2-7; no definite D call. The CDR3 has 12 residues. Trimming removed 6 bases from V and 4 bases from J, with 10 bases in between. CDR1 and CDR2 from the germline V gene are SGHVT and SQSDAQ. DNA for the CDR3: TGTGCCAGCAGGTCCGATGATTACGAGCAGTACTTC. It is translated as CASRSDDYEQYF.